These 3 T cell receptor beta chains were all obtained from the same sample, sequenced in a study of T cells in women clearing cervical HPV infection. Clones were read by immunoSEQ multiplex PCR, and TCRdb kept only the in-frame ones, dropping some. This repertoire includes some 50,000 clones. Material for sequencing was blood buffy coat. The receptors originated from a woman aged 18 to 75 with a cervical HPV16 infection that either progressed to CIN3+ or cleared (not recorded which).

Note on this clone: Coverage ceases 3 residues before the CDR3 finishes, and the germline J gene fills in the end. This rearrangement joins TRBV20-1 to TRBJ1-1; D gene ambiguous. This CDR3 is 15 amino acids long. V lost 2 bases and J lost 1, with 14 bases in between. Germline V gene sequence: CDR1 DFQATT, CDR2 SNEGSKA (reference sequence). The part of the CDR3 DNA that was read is TGCAGTGCTAGAAGTGAGGTCCATGGGAACACTGAA. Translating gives CSARSEVHGNTE. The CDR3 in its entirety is CSARSEVHGNTEAFF.

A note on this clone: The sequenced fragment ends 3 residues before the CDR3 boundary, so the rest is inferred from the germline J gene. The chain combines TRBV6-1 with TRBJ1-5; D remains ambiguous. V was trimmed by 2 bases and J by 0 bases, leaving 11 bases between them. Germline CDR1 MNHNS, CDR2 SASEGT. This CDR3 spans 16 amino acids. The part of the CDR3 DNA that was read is TGTGCCAGCAGTGAAAGTCGCAGTTCTAGCAATCAGCCC. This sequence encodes CASSESRSSSNQP. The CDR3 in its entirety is CASSESRSSSNQPQHF.

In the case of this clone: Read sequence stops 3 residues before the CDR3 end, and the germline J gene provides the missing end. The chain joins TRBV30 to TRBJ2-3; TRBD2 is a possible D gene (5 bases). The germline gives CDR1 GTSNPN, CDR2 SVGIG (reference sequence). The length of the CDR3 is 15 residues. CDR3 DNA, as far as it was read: TGTGCCTGGAGTGCGGTCTCCGGGGAGAGGGAGACG. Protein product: CAWSAVSGERET. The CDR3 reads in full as CAWSAVSGERETQYF.